This T cell receptor beta chain was found in a study of control samples from healthy donors and cancer patients. Some clones are missing from TCRdb's copy, which holds only in-frame ones; the method was immunoSEQ multiplex PCR. The repertoire holds roughly 130,000 clones, with just over 90% as singletons. Between the trimmed V and J ends, which lost 1 base and 10 bases, there was a span of 17 bases. The CDR3 spans 14 residues. Germline V gene data show CDR1 as SGHDT and CDR2 as YYEEEE. The V gene is TRBV5-6, the J gene TRBJ1-1; D possibly corresponds to TRBD1 (6 bases). The sequenced sample was PBMCs. The source is a man aged 45-65 years with head and neck cancer. CDR3 protein: CASSLLGTPSGAFF. DNA of the CDR3: TGTGCCAGCAGCTTGCTAGGGACACCATCGGGAGCTTTCTTT.